This TCR beta chain stems from a study of blood T cell repertoires in COVID-19 (dated by TCRdb to 2018 to 2020). As for the study more broadly: The collaborator samples originated in the United States, Italy and Spain and spanned the acute and convalescent phases of COVID-19. The prospective study material was composed of cDNA or gDNA derived from T cells, B-cell-depleted T cells, or PBMCs. Deeply sampled blood TCRbeta repertoires from subjects exposed to, actively infected with, or recovered from COVID-19 were included in the dataset. Samples were obtained from the ongoing ImmuneRACE study (first 160 participants) and from roughly 1,300 subjects provided by 6 global collaborators. The repertoires were released in a freely available public database intended as a resource for research on the immune response to SARS-CoV-2. Where available, HLA class I and class II types were taken from metadata supplied by the sample provider and were not determined by assay-based typing. Sample metadata almost always included a de-identified subject ID, COVID-19 status, age in years and sex.

Each collaborating institution followed its own protocols to collect whole blood in K2EDTA tubes. For TCRbeta analysis, collaborators shipped samples in one of three forms: frozen whole blood, isolated PBMCs, or DNA extracted from either of those sample types. The paper as a whole reports these results and caveats: Clinical and demographic metadata were provided uncurated, with the amount varying by source and participant.

CDR1 LGHDT and CDR2 YNNKEL are derived from the germline V gene (reference sequence). The CDR3 contains 20 residues, cysteine and phenylalanine counted. The CDR3 DNA has 60 bases and is translated from base 1. Germline trimming: 0 bases from V, 0 bases from J; junction bases outside gene matches: 11. Notes on this clone: Its antigen is still unknown. Base-call qualities are not available, and no considerably larger clone is one nucleotide away.

TCRbeta CDR3 regions were amplified from genomic DNA using the immunoSEQ Assay, a bias-controlled multiplex PCR. Concerning the study's data processing: The number of nucleated cells in each sample was estimated by amplification of reference gene primers within the assay. Sequence reads were collapsed and filtered to measure the absolute abundance of every unique TCRbeta CDR3 rearrangement. For each sample, productive Simpson clonality was calculated as the square root of Simpson's diversity index over productive rearrangements. The table comes from immuneACCESS by way of TCRdb, which keeps in-frame sequences with V and J called. Part of the clones is missing from these tables; in studies checked, under half for an unresolved V gene and the rest for unknown reasons. V and J calls and clone size are as listed in that table; D and trimming were resolved from the DNA. The sample includes some 97,000 clones, with approximately 93% observed a single time. The top ten constitute roughly 0.88% of the sample.

The sequencing input was peripheral blood. This chain joins TRBV3-1 (or the pseudogene TRBV3-2) to TRBJ2-6; 7 bases in the junction line up with TRBD2. This clonotype originated in a man aged 55 to 70 with acute or convalescent COVID-19. DNA sequence: TGTGCCAGCAGCCAAGAGTTAAGGGGACTATTTAGCTCTGGGGCCAACGTCCTGACTTTC. This is translated as CASSQELRGLFSSGANVLTF.